The clone carrying this T cell receptor beta chain was seen at least ten times. The antigen remains unidentified. This sample stems from a study of T-cell memory formation after mild COVID-19. TCRdb reprocessed the 5' RACE reads with MiXCR, giving one entry per CDR3 protein. The table records 550,000 to 700,000 distinct CDR3 sequences, roughly a sixth of them present only once. General study points: CD4+ contracting clones lay mainly in CM and EM, CD8+ ones in EMRA. The authors left the SARS-CoV-2 specificity of second-wave clones peaking on day 37 unconfirmed. CD4/CD8 balance characterized clones contracting day 15 to 85, and CD4+ skew characterized later expanders.

The sample comprised PBMCs or a T cell subset sorted from them (not recorded which). This clonotype originated in an adult woman who had mild COVID-19 (a few samples of this study predate the infection). Cell type and time point are not known.

The CDR3 protein is CASSPAGWNIQYF. The CDR3 nucleotides are TGTGCCAGCAGTCCTGCGGGATGGAACATTCAGTACTTC. The rearrangement uses TRBV5-6 and TRBJ2-4, with TRBD2 as a possible D gene (6 bases). V lost 5 bases to trimming and J lost 7 bases, with 13 bases between them. The germline V gene encodes CDR1 SGHDT and CDR2 YYEEEE. This CDR3 has 13 amino acids.